Each of the 7 T cell receptor beta chains below was sequenced from the same sample in a study of beta chain features in type 1 diabetes (dated by TCRdb to 2016 to 2018). Receptor libraries were prepared by the immunoSEQ multiplex PCR assay. The High Capacity cDNA Reverse Transcription Kit was used to reverse transcribe all of the isolated RNA, meaning that expressed TCRB transcripts were what got sequenced. Imported from immuneACCESS, the table was reduced by TCRdb to in-frame sequences with V and J called. These copies leave out some clones; in studies compared against another copy, an unresolved V gene accounts for under half, and the cause of the remainder is not known. The sample profile shows around 40,000 clones; over 50% of them were found once. The leading ten clones occupy 2% to 2.5% of the sample. Sequenced input: Tregs from blood. The cell subset or site label of this sample denotes: regulatory CD4+ T cells. These TCRs come from a woman younger than 30 in good health.

This clone has a handful of counts. V is TRBV7-2 and J is TRBJ2-1, with TRBD2 matching over 10 bases. The germline V gene has CDR1 SGHTA and CDR2 FQGNSA. V was pared by 4 bases and J by 1 base, with 4 bases of the junction left unmatched. This CDR3 comprises 16 residues. As DNA, the CDR3 is TGTGCCAGCAGCTCCCTAGCGGGAGAATCCTACAATGAGCAGTTCTTC. It codes for CASSSLAGESYNEQFF.

This clone turned up a few times. This sample also contains other DNA sequences that code for the same CDR3. The chain carries TRBV30 and TRBJ1-1; D is uncertain. The CDR3 loop spans 11 amino acids. CDR1 is GTSNPN, CDR2 SVGIG, per germline (reference sequence). The V gene lost 0 bases and the J gene lost 5 bases, with 4 bases spanning the gap. The CDR3 sequence is CAWSVQTEAFF. The CDR3, as DNA: TGTGCCTGGAGTGTACAAACTGAAGCTTTCTTT.

CDR3 DNA sequence: TGTGCCAGCAGTAAGGGGGGGGGACGAGAGACCCAGTACTTC. Its translation is CASSKGGGRETQYF. This rearrangement joins TRBV2 to TRBJ2-5, with a weak D call TRBD2 (7 bases). The V and J ends lost 5 bases and 4 bases respectively, with 14 bases between them. Germline V lookup: CDR1 SNHLY, CDR2 FYNNEI. The CDR3 has 14 residues. The full variable domain, rest sourced from reference TRBV2 and TRBJ2-5, is EPEVTQTPSHQVTQMGQEVILRCVPISNHLYFYWYRQILGQKVEFLVSFYNNEISEKSEIFDDQFSVERPDGSNFTLKIRSTKLEDSAMYFCASSKGGGRETQYFGPGTRLLVL.

This clone came up a few times. This chain joins TRBV11-2 and TRBJ1-2, with TRBD1 identical over 7 bases. V dropped 5 bases and J dropped 0; count of bases not matched to a gene: 3. Germline V gene data show CDR1 as SGHAT and CDR2 as FQNNGV. The CDR3 runs 14 residues. The CDR3: CASSRDRANYGYTF. The CDR3 region has the DNA TGTGCCAGCAGCCGAGACAGGGCTAACTATGGCTACACCTTC. Full variable domain (missing parts from reference TRBV11-2 and TRBJ1-2): EAGVAQSPRYKIIEKRQSVAFWCNPISGHATLYWYQQILGQGPKLLIQFQNNGVVDDSQLPKDRFSAERLKGVDSTLKIQPAKLEDSAVYLCASSRDRANYGYTFGSGTRLTVV.

The chain has TRBV4-2 and TRBJ2-7, with 13 positions matching TRBD2. The V gene end was trimmed by 4 bases and the J gene end by 4 bases; junction bases not matched to a gene: 4. This CDR3 has 15 amino acids. Germline V lookup: CDR1 LGHNA, CDR2 YNFKEQ. Here the CDR3 DNA reads TGTGCCAGCAGCCGATGGACTAGCGGGGGATACGAGCAGTACTTC. Its translation: CASSRWTSGGYEQYF.

The rearrangement joins TRBV4-2 to TRBJ2-7, with 7 positions matching TRBD2. The ends lost 0 bases at V and 0 bases at J; junction bases unmatched: 5. Germline CDR1 and CDR2: LGHNA and YNFKEQ. This CDR3 has 16 residues. As DNA, the CDR3 is TGTGCCAGCAGCCAAGATTGGCGGGGGAGCTCCTACGAGCAGTACTTC. As protein: CASSQDWRGSSYEQYF.

This clone has a handful of counts. The chain employs TRBV2 and TRBJ1-4; D unresolved. Trimming left V 4 bases short and J 8 bases short, with 17 bases between. The CDR3 extends over 15 amino acids. Germline assignment: CDR1 SNHLY and CDR2 FYNNEI. The DNA of the CDR3 is TGTGCCAGCAGTGTTGGAGGTATCCTAGGCGAAAAACTGTTTTTT. Translation gives CASSVGGILGEKLFF.